The clone carrying this T cell receptor beta chain was seen a few times. What it recognizes is unknown. This CDR3 spans 14 amino acids. Germline V gene sequence: CDR1 MNHNS, CDR2 SASEGT. V dropped 5 bases and J dropped 5 bases, with 10 bases sitting between them. This entry belongs to a study of T cells in Graves' hyperthyroidism and ophthalmopathy. Overall study results and limits: Most thyroid clonotypes that were expanded above 0.001 also turned up in blood. Onset of ophthalmopathy came a median approximately 6.5 months after the model predicted it.

Authors of the study amplified TCR beta CDR3 regions from RNA transcripts. The HTBI primer set served for first-round RT-PCR of the TCR CDR3. TCRdb re-called the multiplex PCR reads through MiXCR, storing one row per CDR3 protein. The table includes some 460,000 distinct CDR3 sequences, 15% to 19% detected once. Absent ophthalmopathy progression within 18 months defined stable Graves' hyperthyroidism. A patient was excluded if there was uncontrolled infection, other autoimmune disease, pregnancy or lactation. Sequenced sample: blood. The source is a woman between 18 and 29 years old with Graves' hyperthyroidism. This chain joins TRBV6-1 and TRBJ1-6; a possible D gene is TRBD1 (5 bases). CDR3 DNA: TGTGCCAGCAGTTTCCGACAGAATAATTCACCCCTCCACTTT. Amino acid sequence: CASSFRQNNSPLHF.